Detailed here is one T cell receptor (beta chain). Antigen: not known. Germline V gene lookup returns CDR1 SGDLS and CDR2 YYNGEE. V shed 0 bases, J shed 4 bases, and the junction held 7 bases outside the gene matches. The CDR3 is made up of 17 amino acids. This sample was taken from a study of human versus mouse CDR3 diversity and MHC coevolution. Study background: immunoSEQ was reported to reach one in 200,000 T cells sensitivity. Samples had between about 5.5 x 10^6 and 1.6 x 10^7 valid reads. Overall study results and limits: Human T cells underwent selection on several different MHC II alleles.

Naive CD4 T cells were sorted as CD45RO-negative, CD62L-positive. Generated by immunoSEQ multiplex PCR, the TCRdb table keeps only in-frame clones and is missing some. The sample includes 60,000 or so clones, roughly 93% seen only once; the top ten take over 15%. The receptor comes from a person between 55 and 69 years old in good health. The chain carries TRBV9 and TRBJ2-1; TRBD2 matches 10 bases. The sequenced sample consisted of naive CD4+ T cells from blood. Sample subset: CD45RO-negative CD62L-positive naive CD4 T cells. The CDR3 bases are TGTGCCAGCAGCGTAGAATTAGCGGGAGGAGGATACAATGAGCAGTTCTTC. Translated: CASSVELAGGGYNEQFF. The entire variable domain, with the rest obtained from reference TRBV9 and TRBJ2-1, is as follows: DSGVTQTPKHLITATGQRVTLRCSPRSGDLSVYWYQQSLDQGLQFLIQYYNGEERAKGNILERFSAQQFPDLHSELNLSSLELGDSALYFCASSVELAGGGYNEQFFGPGTRLTVL.